The 9 T cell receptor beta chains below all came from one sample that was sequenced in a study of T cell repertoires in cytomegalovirus infection. TCRdb called the reads again in MiXCR, with one record for every CDR3 protein. The table shows 60,000 to 85,000 distinct CDR3 sequences, with 22% occurring only once. For these receptors, no antigen is known. The material sequenced was PBMCs, sequenced either directly or after in vitro stimulation (not recorded which). The receptor source for this set is a human donor in good health (CMV status not recorded). Some clones in this sample may be carry-over from other donors' samples.

The CDR3 protein is CASSSGTAGRAFF. CDR3 coding DNA: TGTGCCAGCAGCTCGGGGACGGCGGGGCGAGCTTTCTTT. The chain links TRBV7-2 to TRBJ1-1; D perhaps matches TRBD1 (5 bases). This CDR3 has 13 amino acids. The germline V gene encodes CDR1 SGHTA and CDR2 FQGNSA. The germline V and J ends were trimmed by 4 bases and 10 bases, with 16 bases remaining between them.

This clonotype was detected ten times or more. The chain carries TRBV7-9 and TRBJ2-5; 15 bases line up with TRBD2. The length of the CDR3 is 19 residues. V shed 4 bases and J 5 bases; nucleotides not matched to a gene: 14. Germline V lookup: CDR1 SEHNR, CDR2 FQNEAQ (reference sequence). The CDR3 bases are TGTGCCAGCAGCTCTGGTCTCGGACTAGCGGGAGGGCCTGAGGAGACCCAGTACTTC. Amino acids: CASSSGLGLAGGPEETQYF.

The rearrangement uses TRBV20-1 and TRBJ2-3; 14 bases are shared with TRBD2. The trim removed 6 bases at V and 4 bases at J, leaving 3 bases unmatched. Germline V gene sequence: CDR1 DFQATT, CDR2 SNEGSKA (reference sequence). The CDR3 runs to 14 residues. DNA for the CDR3: TGCAGTGCCCTGACTAGCGGGAGGGCAGATACGCAGTATTTT. Protein product: CSALTSGRADTQYF.

The rearrangement links TRBV7-9 to TRBJ2-3; D unresolved. The CDR3 length is 15 residues. In germline, CDR1 is SEHNR, CDR2 FQNEAQ (reference sequence). V was clipped by 1 base and J by 0 bases, with 8 bases between them. The CDR3 is CASSLGTISTDTQYF. CDR3 sequence (DNA): TGTGCCAGCAGCTTAGGAACAATTAGCACAGATACGCAGTATTTT.

V gene TRBV27 combines with J gene TRBJ2-5, with TRBD2 matching 14 bases. From germline, CDR1 is MNHEY and CDR2 SMNVEV (reference sequence). This CDR3 contains 18 residues. V shed 11 bases and J 2 bases; nucleotides not matched to a gene: 16. CDR3 residues: CAPLGGTSGRFGQETQYF. The CDR3 DNA sequence: TGTGCCCCCCTGGGGGGGACTAGCGGGAGATTTGGGCAAGAGACCCAGTACTTC.

This clonotype turned up a few times. This rearrangement joins TRBV28 to TRBJ2-4, with 9 bases matching TRBD2. Per germline, CDR1 MDHEN and CDR2 SYDVKM. This CDR3 contains 20 residues. J was trimmed by 2 bases and V by 6 bases; bases with no gene match: 20. CDR3 DNA sequence: TGTGCCAGCAGACATGGTGGCGGGAGGGCCTTTATTGTGACCAAAAACATTCAGTACTTC. It yields the protein CASRHGGGRAFIVTKNIQYF.

This clonotype was seen only once. The chain joins TRBV10-3 to TRBJ1-4; D unclear. Germline values: CDR1 ENHRY, CDR2 SYGVKD. The CDR3 sequence is 14 residues long. Trimming pared 1 base from V and 8 bases from J, leaving 11 bases between. CDR3 bases: TGTGCCATCAGTGAGTTTCAGACGGAGGAAAAACTGTTTTTT. It yields the protein CAISEFQTEEKLFF.

The chain employs TRBV14 and TRBJ2-3; 9 bases fit TRBD2. Germline trimming cut 4 bases from V and 5 bases from J; bases unmatched to any gene: 7. Germline assignment: CDR1 SGHDN and CDR2 FVKESK. CDR3 size: 15 residues. The CDR3 is CASSPGTSKGDTQYF. The CDR3 region has the DNA TGTGCCAGCAGCCCTGGGACTAGCAAAGGAGATACGCAGTATTTT.

The DNA for the CDR3 is TGCGCCAGCAGCTTGCAAGCGGACGGCGGAGGTGAGCAGTTCTTC. It translates to CASSLQADGGGEQFF. This rearrangement joins TRBV5-1 to TRBJ2-1, with a possible D match to TRBD2 (5 bases). Trimming pared 1 base from V and 9 bases from J, leaving 17 bases between. The length of the CDR3 is 15 residues. Germline values: CDR1 SGHRS, CDR2 YFSETQ.